The present T cell receptor beta chain was sequenced within a study of blood T cell repertoires in COVID-19. The overall study: Sites across the United States, Italy and Spain contributed samples from acute and convalescent COVID-19. T cells, B-cell-depleted T cells, or PBMCs supplied cDNA or gDNA.

The authors' processing: Estimation of nucleated cell counts relied on the amplification of reference gene primers. Libraries were prepared by immunoSEQ multiplex PCR; TCRdb keeps only in-frame clonotypes and omits some of them. The V and J calls and the clone size are those of that table, but D and trimming were determined from the DNA. Counted here are some 200,000 clones, 87% occurring once; the ten biggest clones make up about 0.95%. V was clipped by 1 base and J by 1 base, with 11 bases between them. This CDR3 has 16 amino acids. Germline V gives CDR1 MNHEY, CDR2 SMNVEV (reference sequence). J is TRBJ2-1 and V is TRBV27; D is possibly TRBD2 (5 bases). The sample consisted of peripheral blood. The source is a woman aged 18-29 years who had recovered from COVID-19. In DNA form, the CDR3 reads TGTGCCAGCAGTTTATGGGAGCGATGGTCCTACAATGAGCAGTTCTTC. Protein product: CASSLWERWSYNEQFF.